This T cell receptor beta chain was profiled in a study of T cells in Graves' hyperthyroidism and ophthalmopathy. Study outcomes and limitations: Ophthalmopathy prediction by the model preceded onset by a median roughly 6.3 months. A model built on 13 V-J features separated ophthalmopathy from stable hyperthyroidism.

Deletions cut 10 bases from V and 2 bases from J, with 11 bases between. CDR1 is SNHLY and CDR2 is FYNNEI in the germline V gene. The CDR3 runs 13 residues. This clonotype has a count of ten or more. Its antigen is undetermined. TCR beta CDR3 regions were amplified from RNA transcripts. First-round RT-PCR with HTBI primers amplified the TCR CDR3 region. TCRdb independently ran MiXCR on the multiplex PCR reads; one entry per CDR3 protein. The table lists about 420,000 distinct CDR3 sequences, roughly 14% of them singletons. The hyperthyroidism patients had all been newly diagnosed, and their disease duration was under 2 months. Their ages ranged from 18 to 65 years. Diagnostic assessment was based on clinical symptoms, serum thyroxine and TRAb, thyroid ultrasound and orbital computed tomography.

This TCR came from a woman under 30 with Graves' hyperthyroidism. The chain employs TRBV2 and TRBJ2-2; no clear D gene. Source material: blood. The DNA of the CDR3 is TGTGCCACCGGCGGACCCAACACCGGGGAGCTGTTTTTT. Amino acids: CATGGPNTGELFF.